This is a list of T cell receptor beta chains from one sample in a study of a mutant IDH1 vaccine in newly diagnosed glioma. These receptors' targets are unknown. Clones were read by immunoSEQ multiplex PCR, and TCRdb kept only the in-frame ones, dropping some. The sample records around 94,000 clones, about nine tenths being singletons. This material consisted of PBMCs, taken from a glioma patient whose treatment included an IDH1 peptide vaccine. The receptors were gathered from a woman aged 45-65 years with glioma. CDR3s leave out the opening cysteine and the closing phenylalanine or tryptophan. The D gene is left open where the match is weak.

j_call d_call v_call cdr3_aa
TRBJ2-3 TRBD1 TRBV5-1 ASSAGQDTDTQY
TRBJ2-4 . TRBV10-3 AISESRVEAKNIQY
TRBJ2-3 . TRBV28 ASSLGGDITDTQY
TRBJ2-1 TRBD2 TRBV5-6 ASSLGLAGVTDEQF
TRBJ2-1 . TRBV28 ASSWVRRSDEQF
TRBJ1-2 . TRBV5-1 ASSLDRGMLGGYT
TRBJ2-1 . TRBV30 AWSVRPQGEQF
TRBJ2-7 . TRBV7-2 ASSYTPAYEQY
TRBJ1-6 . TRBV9 ASSVAEQGNSPLH
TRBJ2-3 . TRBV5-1 ASSPSGNADTQY
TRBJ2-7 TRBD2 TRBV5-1 ASSLGPSGMYEQY
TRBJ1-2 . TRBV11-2 ASSLAGEYGYT
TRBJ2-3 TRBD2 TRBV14 ASSPYRLAGDLTKGPDTQY
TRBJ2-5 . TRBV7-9 ASSPLRGETQY
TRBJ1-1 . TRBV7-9 ASSLGQTTEAF
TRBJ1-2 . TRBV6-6 ASSYGGVGGYGYT
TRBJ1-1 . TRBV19 ASSLEEYTEAF
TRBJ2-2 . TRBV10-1 ASRVSHAGELF
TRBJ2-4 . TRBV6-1 ASISGKAKNIQY
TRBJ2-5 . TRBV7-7 ASSAAIWETQY
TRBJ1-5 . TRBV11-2 ASSLETNQPQH
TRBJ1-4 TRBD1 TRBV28 ASRGTGVWEKLF
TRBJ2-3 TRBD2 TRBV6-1 ASSEAQREFADTQY